This passage covers 23 T cell receptor beta chains from one sample sequenced in a study of glioma-infiltrating T cells. Using RNA template, CDR3s of TCR alpha and beta were amplified with iRepertoire arm-PCR. TCRdb reprocessed the multiplex PCR reads with MiXCR, giving one entry per CDR3 protein. In the table there are 95,000 to 110,000 distinct CDR3 sequences, about 30% of which are singletons. The sample taken for sequencing was glioma tissue, nonneoplastic brain tissue, or PBMCs (not recorded which). Receptors originate from a human donor with low-grade glioma or glioblastoma, undergoing nonglioma brain surgery, or in good health (not recorded which).

This clonotype was observed at least ten times. The chain couples TRBV19 to TRBJ2-2; no clear D. Germline CDR1 LNHDA, CDR2 SQIVND (reference sequence). Trimming pared 2 bases from V and 0 bases from J, leaving 13 bases between. The CDR3 consists of 17 residues. The CDR3 DNA is TGTGCCAGTAGTATACAGGTTGGAAGCTCGAACACCGGGGAGCTGTTTTTT. Protein sequence: CASSIQVGSSNTGELFF. Together with reference TRBV19 and TRBJ2-2, the CDR3 gives the full variable domain: DGGITQSPKYLFRKEGQNVTLSCEQNLNHDAMYWYRQDPGQGLRLIYYSQIVNDFQKGDIAEGYSVSREKKESFPLTVTSAQKNPTAFYLCASSIQVGSSNTGELFFGEGSRLTVL.

Comment on this clonotype: A read error may explain this, as a much larger clone is one base away. The chain recombines TRBV2 with TRBJ1-1; no clear D gene. Trimming pared 8 bases from V and 6 bases from J, leaving 13 bases between. The CDR3 loop spans 12 amino acids. Germline-derived CDR1 and CDR2 are SNHLY and FYNNEI. This chain's CDR3 is CASDGVFAEAFF. The DNA of the CDR3 is TGTGCCAGCGATGGGGTTTTCGCTGAAGCTTTCTTT.

This clonotype was seen more than once but under ten times. The genes are TRBV12-3 or TRBV12-4 and TRBJ1-6; 7 bases are shared with TRBD1. The CDR3 is 14 residues long. V shed 5 bases, J shed 10 bases, and the junction held 8 bases outside the gene matches. CDR3 bases: TGTGCCAGCAGTCCACAGGGGCCATGGTCACCCCTCCACTTT. Encoded protein: CASSPQGPWSPLHF.

Remarks on this clonotype: A much larger clonotype is one base distant, so this may be a read error. The chain uses TRBV20-1 and TRBJ2-4, with 8 bases that match TRBD1. V was pared by 1 base and J by 3 bases, with 8 bases of the junction left unmatched. Germline V gives CDR1 DFQATT, CDR2 SNEGSKA (reference sequence). CDR3 length: 16 residues. The CDR3 is CSARAQTGEGKNIQYF. For the CDR3, the DNA is TGCAGTGCTAGAGCTCAGACAGGGGAAGGCAAAAACATTCAGTACTTC.

This rearrangement joins TRBV12-3 or TRBV12-4 to TRBJ2-5; 11 bases are shared with TRBD2. The CDR3 spans 18 residues. Losses at the gene ends were 6 bases for V and 0 bases for J; bases not matched to a gene: 12. The CDR3: CASSARASGGMYQETQYF. The CDR3 DNA is TGTGCCAGCAGCGCCCGGGCTAGCGGGGGGATGTACCAAGAGACCCAGTACTTC.

This clonotype has at least ten counts. This chain links TRBV6-1 with TRBJ1-5, with TRBD1 as a possible D gene (6 bases). The CDR3 runs to 13 residues. Trimming left V 8 bases short and J 4 bases short, with 12 bases between. Germline V gene sequence: CDR1 MNHNS, CDR2 SASEGT. The CDR3 coding sequence is TGTGCCAGCGGCCGGGACATTAATCAGCCCCAGCATTTT. This gives the protein CASGRDINQPQHF.

This clonotype was recorded once. This chain joins TRBV7-2 and TRBJ2-6; D remains ambiguous. This CDR3 spans 14 amino acids. The ends were cut back, 7 bases at V and 0 bases at J, with 7 bases in the middle. From germline, CDR1 is SGHTA and CDR2 FQGNSA. The CDR3 sequence is CASNADSGANVLTF. Here the CDR3 DNA reads TGTGCCAGCAACGCAGACTCTGGGGCCAACGTCCTGACTTTC.

This clonotype was observed many times. V is TRBV27 and J is TRBJ1-2; possible D gene TRBD1, 6 bases. CDR3 length equals 12 residues. The V gene lost 6 bases and the J gene lost 6 bases, with 11 bases spanning the gap. Looked up from germline, CDR1 is MNHEY and CDR2 is SMNVEV (reference sequence). The CDR3: CASRGGNHGYTF. The CDR3 DNA follows: TGTGCCAGCAGAGGGGGGAACCATGGCTACACCTTC.

Points on this clonotype: A much larger clone is a single base away; this may be a read error. The J gene is TRBJ2-5, the V gene TRBV4-2; D is tentatively TRBD1 or TRBD2 (5 bases each). V was cut by 7 bases and J by 5 bases, with 8 bases left in between. Germline V CDR1 and CDR2: LGHNA, YNFKEQ. The CDR3 extends over 11 amino acids. CDR3 amino acids: CASIRGETQYF. DNA for the CDR3: TGTGCCAGCATACGGGGCGAGACCCAGTACTTC.

This clonotype occurred a few times. The J gene is TRBJ1-1, the V gene TRBV7-9, with D unclear. Per germline, CDR1 SEHNR and CDR2 FQNEAQ (reference sequence). The CDR3 has 9 residues. Trimming cost V 10 bases and J 5 bases, with 5 bases left between them. The CDR3 DNA reads as TGTGCCACGGGTACTGAAGCTTTCTTT. Protein sequence: CATGTEAFF.

A few counts support this clonotype. The rearrangement links TRBV4-3 to TRBJ2-3; D not certain. Germline V lookup: CDR1 LGHNA, CDR2 YSLEER. The CDR3 is 14 residues long. Trimming cost V 1 base and J 2 bases, with 7 bases left between them. DNA of the CDR3: TGCGCCAGCAGCCAAGGGCAATACACAGATACGCAGTATTTT. Its translation is CASSQGQYTDTQYF.

In its sample, this clonotype was seen many times. The chain joins TRBV19 to TRBJ2-1, with TRBD1 matching over 9 bases. This CDR3 is 14 amino acids long. With V trimmed by 5 bases and J by 4 bases, 3 bases remained unmatched. Per germline, CDR1 LNHDA and CDR2 SQIVND (reference sequence). The CDR3 DNA is TGTGCCAGTAGTTACAGGGGGCCTTACAATGAGCAGTTCTTC. This encodes CASSYRGPYNEQFF.

A note on this clonotype: A junction boundary mismatches the germline segment, possibly from a read error. The V gene is TRBV15, the J gene TRBJ1-1; D call uncertain. Germline CDR1 reads LNHNV; CDR2 reads YYDKDF (reference sequence). The CDR3 consists of 16 residues. Here the CDR3 reads CATRRDRNFGNTEAFF. CDR3 nucleotides: TGTGCCACCAGAAGAGATCGGAATTTTGGGAACACTGAAGCCTTCTTT.

To note about this clonotype: Sequence at one end of the junction differs from germline and may be a read error. The V and J genes are TRBV6-1 and TRBJ1-6, with no clear D. Looked up from germline, CDR1 is MNHNS and CDR2 is SASEGT. This CDR3 is built from 14 residues. CDR3 DNA: TGTGCCAGCAGACCAGACGTGACCCATTCACCCCTCAACTTT. Its translation: CASRPDVTHSPLNF.

On this clonotype itself: The junction differs from germline at one of its ends, possibly a read error. The CDR3 DNA reads as TGTACCAGCAGTTCGCCGGGTCTAGGTACGCAGTATTTT. It codes for CTSSSPGLGTQYF. The rearrangement uses TRBV28 and TRBJ2-3; D call uncertain. The germline gives CDR1 MDHEN, CDR2 SYDVKM. This CDR3 is built from 13 residues. Full variable domain (outside the CDR3, taken from reference TRBV28 and TRBJ2-3): DVKVTQSSRYLVKRTGEKVFLECVQDMDHENMFWYRQDPGLGLRLIYFSYDVKMKEKGDIPEGYSVSREKKERFSLILESASTNQTSMYLCTSSSPGLGTQYFGPGTRLTVL.

Comments on this clonotype: A read error may be the cause here, since a much bigger clone is one base away. The rearrangement joins TRBV7-9 to TRBJ2-7, with D hard to call. With 2 bases removed from V and 3 bases from J, the gap between germline ends came to 11 bases. Germline V gives CDR1 SEHNR, CDR2 FQNEAQ (reference sequence). CDR3 length: 14 residues. The DNA for the CDR3 is TGTGCCAGCAGCTTACTCCGAGACGGCTACGAGCAGTACTTC. Protein product: CASSLLRDGYEQYF.

This clonotype was found many times. The chain couples TRBV6-1 to TRBJ2-7; D is uncertain. This CDR3 comprises 11 residues. Germline CDR1 is MNHNS and CDR2 is SASEGT. The V end lost 5 bases, the J end lost 2 bases, and 4 bases lay between the germline ends. CDR3 DNA sequence: TGTGCCAGCAGTTTACCCTACGAGCAGTACTTC. Amino acids: CASSLPYEQYF.

A word on this clonotype: This may be a read error, as it is one base from a much larger clone. This chain connects TRBV20-1 to TRBJ2-1; 9 bases map to TRBD2. The germline V gene encodes CDR1 DFQATT and CDR2 SNEGSKA (reference sequence). The CDR3 has 16 amino acids. Unmatched junction bases numbered 11, after V lost 3 bases and J lost 5 bases. The CDR3 protein is CSASEVTSGPDNEQFF. The CDR3 region has the DNA TGCAGTGCTAGCGAAGTGACTAGCGGACCAGACAATGAGCAGTTCTTC.

In the case of this clonotype: Possible read error: a much larger clone is one base away. The CDR3 bases are TGTCCCAGTAGTAAAGAATGGGGCTCCTACAATGAGCAGTTCTTC. Encoded protein: CPSSKEWGSYNEQFF. The V gene is TRBV19, the J gene TRBJ2-1; the D is unclear. The CDR3 totals 15 residues. Germline lookup yields CDR1 LNHDA and CDR2 SQIVND (reference sequence). Full variable domain (rest looked up from reference TRBV19 and TRBJ2-1): DGGITQSPKYLFRKEGQNVTLSCEQNLNHDAMYWYRQDPGQGLRLIYYSQIVNDFQKGDIAEGYSVSREKKESFPLTVTSAQKNPTAFYLCPSSKEWGSYNEQFFGPGTRLTVL.

This clonotype was detected ten times or more. The chain couples TRBV6-1 to TRBJ1-2; maybe TRBD1 (5 bases). The CDR3 has 13 amino acids. Trimming took 5 bases from V and 4 from J, leaving 11 bases between them. Germline lookup yields CDR1 MNHNS and CDR2 SASEGT. The chain's CDR3 is CASSPDSIYGYTF. CDR3 sequence (DNA): TGTGCCAGCAGTCCTGACAGTATCTATGGCTACACCTTC.

This clonotype was seen repeatedly, ten times or more. The gene calls are TRBV20-1 and TRBJ2-1; 7 bases are a match to TRBD2. The CDR3 loop spans 16 amino acids. V gave up 6 bases and J gave up 0 bases; unmatched junction bases: 11. Germline values: CDR1 DFQATT, CDR2 SNEGSKA (reference sequence). The CDR3 loop is CSANPIGGSSYNEQFF. The CDR3 DNA follows: TGCAGTGCGAACCCAATCGGGGGGAGCTCCTACAATGAGCAGTTCTTC.

For this clonotype: This sequence may be a read error, since a much larger clone differs from it by one base. The chain has TRBV20-1 and TRBJ1-5; D unclear. This CDR3 has 15 residues. Trimming pared 6 bases from V and 7 bases from J, leaving 22 bases between. CDR1 and CDR2 (germline): DFQATT, SNEGSKA (reference sequence). The CDR3 loop reads CSASPPGLSNQPQHF. In DNA, the CDR3 is TGCAGTGCATCCCCTCCGGGCCTAAGTAACCAGCCCCAGCATTTT.

This clonotype appeared many times. V usage is TRBV4-3 and J usage is TRBJ1-1; D is unclear. Germline values: CDR1 LGHNA, CDR2 YSLEER. This CDR3 is built from 15 residues. Trimming cost V 0 bases and J 4 bases, with 12 bases left between them. The CDR3 DNA is TGCGCCAGCAGCCAAGATACTAGAGGGAGCACTGAAGCTTTCTTT. Amino acids: CASSQDTRGSTEAFF.